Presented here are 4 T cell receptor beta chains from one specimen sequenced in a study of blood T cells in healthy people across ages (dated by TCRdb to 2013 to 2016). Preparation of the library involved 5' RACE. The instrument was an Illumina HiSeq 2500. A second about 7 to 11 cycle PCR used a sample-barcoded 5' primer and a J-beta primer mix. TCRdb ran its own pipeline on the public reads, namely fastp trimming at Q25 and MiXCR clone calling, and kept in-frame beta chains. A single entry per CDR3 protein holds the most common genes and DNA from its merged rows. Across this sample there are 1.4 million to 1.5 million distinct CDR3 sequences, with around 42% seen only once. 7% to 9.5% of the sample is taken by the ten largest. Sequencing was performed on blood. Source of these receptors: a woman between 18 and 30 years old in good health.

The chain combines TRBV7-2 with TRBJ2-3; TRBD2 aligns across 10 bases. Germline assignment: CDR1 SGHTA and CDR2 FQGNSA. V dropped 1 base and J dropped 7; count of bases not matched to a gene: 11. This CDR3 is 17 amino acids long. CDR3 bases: TGTGCCAGCAGCTTAGTCCGAAGCGGGGGGGCCGAAAATACGCAGTATTTT. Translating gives CASSLVRSGGAENTQYF.

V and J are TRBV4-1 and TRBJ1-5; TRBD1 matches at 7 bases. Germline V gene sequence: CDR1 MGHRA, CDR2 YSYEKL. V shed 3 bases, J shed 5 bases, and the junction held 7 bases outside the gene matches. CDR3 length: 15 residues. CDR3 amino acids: CASSHYDRDYQPQHF. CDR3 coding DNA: TGCGCCAGCAGCCATTATGACAGGGACTATCAGCCCCAGCATTTT.

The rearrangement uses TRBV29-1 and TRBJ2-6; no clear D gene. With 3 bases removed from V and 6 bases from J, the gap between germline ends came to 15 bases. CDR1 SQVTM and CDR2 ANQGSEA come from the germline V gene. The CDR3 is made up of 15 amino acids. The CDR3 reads CSVENPREEANVLTF. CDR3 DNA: TGCAGCGTTGAGAATCCTAGAGAAGAGGCCAACGTCCTGACTTTC.

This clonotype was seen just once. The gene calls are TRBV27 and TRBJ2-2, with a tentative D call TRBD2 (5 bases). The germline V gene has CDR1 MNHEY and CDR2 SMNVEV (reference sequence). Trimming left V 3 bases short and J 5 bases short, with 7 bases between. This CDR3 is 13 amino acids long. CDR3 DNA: TGTGCCAGCAGTTTTTCGGGAACCGGGGAGCTGTTTTTT. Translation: CASSFSGTGELFF.